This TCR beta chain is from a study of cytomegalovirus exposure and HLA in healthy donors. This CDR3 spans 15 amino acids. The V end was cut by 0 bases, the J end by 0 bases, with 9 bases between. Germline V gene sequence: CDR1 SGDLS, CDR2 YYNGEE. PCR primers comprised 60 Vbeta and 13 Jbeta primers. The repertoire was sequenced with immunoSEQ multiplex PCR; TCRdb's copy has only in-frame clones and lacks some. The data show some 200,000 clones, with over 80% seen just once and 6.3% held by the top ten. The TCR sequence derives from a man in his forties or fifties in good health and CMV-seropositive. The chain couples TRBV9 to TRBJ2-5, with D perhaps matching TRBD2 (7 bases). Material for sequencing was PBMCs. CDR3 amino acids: CASSVEGGYQETQYF. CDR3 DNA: TGTGCCAGCAGCGTAGAGGGGGGGTACCAAGAGACCCAGTACTTC.